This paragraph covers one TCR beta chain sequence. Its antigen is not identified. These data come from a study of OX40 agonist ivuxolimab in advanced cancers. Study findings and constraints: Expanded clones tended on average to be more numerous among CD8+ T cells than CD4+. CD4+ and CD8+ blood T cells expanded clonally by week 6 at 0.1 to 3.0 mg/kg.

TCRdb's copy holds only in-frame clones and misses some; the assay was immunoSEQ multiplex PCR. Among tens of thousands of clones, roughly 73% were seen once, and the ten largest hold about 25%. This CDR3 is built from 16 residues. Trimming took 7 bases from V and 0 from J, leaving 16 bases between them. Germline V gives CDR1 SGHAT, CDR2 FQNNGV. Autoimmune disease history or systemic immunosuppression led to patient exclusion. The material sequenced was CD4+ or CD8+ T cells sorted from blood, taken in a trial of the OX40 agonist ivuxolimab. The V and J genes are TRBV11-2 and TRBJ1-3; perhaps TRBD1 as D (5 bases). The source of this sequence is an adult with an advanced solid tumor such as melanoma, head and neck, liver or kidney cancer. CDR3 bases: TGTGCCAGCAACCCCTCGCGGGGACTCTCTGGAAACACCATATATTTT. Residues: CASNPSRGLSGNTIYF.